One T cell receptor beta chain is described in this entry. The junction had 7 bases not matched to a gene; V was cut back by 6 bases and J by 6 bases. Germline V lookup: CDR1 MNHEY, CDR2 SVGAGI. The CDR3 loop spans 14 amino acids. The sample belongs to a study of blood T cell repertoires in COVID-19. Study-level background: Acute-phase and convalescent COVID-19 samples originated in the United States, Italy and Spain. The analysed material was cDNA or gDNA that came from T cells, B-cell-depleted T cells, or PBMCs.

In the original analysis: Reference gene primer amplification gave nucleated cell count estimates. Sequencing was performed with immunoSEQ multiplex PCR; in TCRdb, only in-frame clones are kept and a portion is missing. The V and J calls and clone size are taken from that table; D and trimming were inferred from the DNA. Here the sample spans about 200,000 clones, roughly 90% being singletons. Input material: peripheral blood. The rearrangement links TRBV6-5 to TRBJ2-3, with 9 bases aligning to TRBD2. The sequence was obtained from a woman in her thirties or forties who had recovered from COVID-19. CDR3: CASRLAGTPDTQYF. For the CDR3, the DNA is TGTGCCAGCAGGCTAGCGGGAACGCCCGATACGCAGTATTTT.